The rows below give T cell receptor beta chains drawn from one sample of a study of blood T cells in healthy people across ages. TCRdb re-derived calls from the 5' RACE reads in MiXCR, one entry per CDR3 protein. The table has nearly 1 million distinct CDR3 sequences, around 54% seen once. Sequenced sample: blood. The receptors here all came from a woman in her fifties or sixties in good health. Both conserved end residues are part of each CDR3. The D gene is left open where the match is weak. Where a row states a size, it is once, few, many or the class of an expanded clone; other rows omit it.

v_call	d_call	j_call	clone_size	cdr3_aa	cdr3_nt
TRBV20-1	TRBD2	TRBJ2-1	-	CSAPLAGSYNEQFF	TGCAGTGCTCCTCTAGCGGGGAGCTACAATGAGCAGTTCTTC
TRBV20-1	TRBD1	TRBJ1-6	-	CSARPYGTANSPLHF	TGCAGTGCTAGACCCTACGGGACAGCAAATTCACCCCTCCACTTT
TRBV4-1	-	TRBJ2-5	-	CASSQAGARQETQYF	TGCGCCAGCAGCCAAGCAGGAGCGCGACAAGAGACCCAGTACTTC
TRBV10-3	TRBD1	TRBJ1-4	-	CAISEPDRTDEKLFF	TGTGCCATCAGTGAGCCGGACAGGACTGATGAAAAACTGTTTTTT
TRBV5-1	TRBD2	TRBJ2-1	-	CASSLASGRSSYNEQFF	TGCGCCAGCAGCTTGGCTAGCGGGAGATCTTCCTACAATGAGCAGTTCTTC
TRBV27	TRBD2	TRBJ2-7	few	CASSFFRGDEQYF	TGTGCCAGCAGTTTCTTTCGGGGGGACGAGCAGTACTTC
TRBV28	-	TRBJ1-5	-	CASRERSTQPQHF	TGTGCCAGCAGGGAAAGGTCCACTCAGCCCCAGCATTTT
TRBV28	-	TRBJ2-1	-	CASSLLPEGYNEQFF	TGTGCCAGCAGTTTACTCCCTGAGGGGTACAATGAGCAGTTCTTC
TRBV5-1	-	TRBJ2-3	few	CASSPTSSDTQYF	TGCGCCAGCAGCCCGACTAGTTCAGATACGCAGTATTTT
TRBV4-1	-	TRBJ2-5	-	CASSQVQGQETQYF	TGCGCCAGCAGCCAAGTACAGGGTCAAGAGACCCAGTACTTC
TRBV20-1	TRBD2	TRBJ2-3	many	CSASGDGGMDTQYF	TGCAGTGCAAGTGGGGACGGGGGGATGGATACGCAGTATTTT
TRBV9	-	TRBJ1-6	-	CASSVELQSSYNSPLHF	TGTGCCAGCAGCGTAGAGTTACAGAGCTCCTATAATTCACCCCTCCACTTT
TRBV6-1	TRBD2	TRBJ2-3	-	CASSPKTSGIADTQYF	TGTGCCAGCAGCCCTAAGACTAGCGGGATTGCAGATACGCAGTATTTT
TRBV7-9	-	TRBJ2-5	-	CASSRADGGGQYF	TGTGCCAGCAGCCGAGCTGACGGGGGTGGCCAGTACTTC
TRBV5-1	TRBD1	TRBJ1-4	once	CASSWGDREELFF	TGCGCCAGCAGCTGGGGGGACAGGGAAGAACTGTTTTTT
TRBV12-3/TRBV12-4	-	TRBJ2-1	-	CASSLVGITNEQFF	TGTGCCAGCAGTTTAGTAGGGATCACCAATGAGCAGTTCTTC
TRBV20-1	TRBD1	TRBJ1-2	-	CSASGQAARIANYGYTF	TGCAGTGCTAGCGGACAGGCCGCCAGGATAGCTAACTATGGCTACACCTTC
TRBV27	TRBD2	TRBJ2-2	-	CASSSNPLRAGPGELFF	TGTGCCAGCAGTTCAAACCCCCTCCGAGCGGGGCCCGGGGAGCTGTTTTTT
TRBV7-8	-	TRBJ2-1	-	CASSRPGAWNEQFF	TGTGCCAGCAGCAGACCCGGGGCCTGGAATGAGCAGTTCTTC
TRBV4-3	TRBD2	TRBJ2-1	-	CASSQNTGTSFHEQFF	TGCGCCAGCAGCCAAAATACCGGGACTAGCTTCCATGAGCAGTTCTTC
TRBV5-7	-	TRBJ2-1	-	CASSVIRTHEQFF	TGTGCCAGCAGCGTGATTAGGACCCATGAGCAGTTCTTC
TRBV12-3/TRBV12-4	TRBD2	TRBJ2-1	-	CASSLFLGGGGANEQFF	TGTGCCAGCAGTTTATTCCTTGGCGGGGGAGGGGCCAATGAGCAGTTCTTC
TRBV14	-	TRBJ2-7	-	CASSQLGQIYEQYF	TGTGCCAGCAGCCAACTCGGACAGATATACGAGCAGTACTTC
TRBV29-1	-	TRBJ1-2	-	CSVVRSRGYTF	TGCAGCGTTGTCCGGTCGAGGGGCTACACCTTC
TRBV4-3	-	TRBJ2-5	-	CASSRTDWGGETQYF	TGCGCCAGCAGCCGAACCGATTGGGGTGGGGAGACCCAGTACTTC
TRBV5-1	TRBD1	TRBJ1-4	-	CASRGGTANEKLFF	TGCGCCAGCAGAGGAGGGACAGCTAATGAAAAACTGTTTTTT
TRBV19	-	TRBJ2-6	-	CASMGRIFSGANVLTF	TGTGCCAGTATGGGACGAATTTTTTCCGGGGCCAACGTCCTGACTTTC
TRBV7-9	-	TRBJ1-4	few	CASSFTAEKLFF	TGTGCCAGCAGCTTTACAGCTGAAAAACTGTTTTTT
TRBV27	-	TRBJ1-5	-	CASRFRGIGNQPQHF	TGTGCCAGCAGGTTTCGAGGAATAGGCAATCAGCCCCAGCATTTT
TRBV7-9	TRBD1	TRBJ2-6	few	CASSFGQGAPGANVLTF	TGTGCCAGCAGCTTCGGGCAGGGGGCCCCTGGGGCCAACGTCCTGACTTTC
TRBV7-9	TRBD2	TRBJ2-1	-	CASSPVQRGYNEQFF	TGTGCCAGCAGCCCCGTCCAGCGGGGATACAATGAGCAGTTCTTC
TRBV28	-	TRBJ2-4	-	CASSPTNRDVRIQYF	TGTGCCAGCAGTCCCACTAACCGGGACGTGAGGATTCAGTACTTC